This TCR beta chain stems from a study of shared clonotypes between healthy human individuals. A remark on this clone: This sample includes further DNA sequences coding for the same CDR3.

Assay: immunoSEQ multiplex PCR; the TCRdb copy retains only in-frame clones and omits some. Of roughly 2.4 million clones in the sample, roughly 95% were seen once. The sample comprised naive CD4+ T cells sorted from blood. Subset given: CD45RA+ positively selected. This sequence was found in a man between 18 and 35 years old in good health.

CDR3 nucleotides: TGCAGTGCTTTACAGAACACTGAAGCTTTCTTT. Its protein product is CSALQNTEAFF. This chain connects TRBV20-1 to TRBJ1-1; no definite D call. The CDR3 totals 11 residues. CDR1 DFQATT and CDR2 SNEGSKA come from the germline V gene (reference sequence). V lost 5 bases and J 1 base, leaving 5 bases between the germline ends.